This is a list of T cell receptor beta chains from one sample in a study of Ad26.COV2.S vaccination and SARS-CoV-2 variants. Profiled with immunoSEQ multiplex PCR; TCRdb holds only in-frame clones, not every one. This sample carries under 95,000 clones, 82% of them seen once, and the ten largest clones take 15% to 20%. This specimen was peripheral blood, taken after recovery from COVID-19. These TCRs come from a human donor who had recovered from COVID-19. Each CDR3 is given with its conserved first and last residue. A clone size is listed for some rows: how often the clone was seen (once, few, many), or a class if it is expanded.

CDR3 length	V gene	clone size	CDR3 protein
15	TRBV7-8	-	CASSSRRGASDTQYF
15	TRBV4-1	-	CASRHRDSKNTEAFF
14	TRBV9	-	CASSPLWAQDTQYF
15	TRBV6-5	-	CASRPDRLAQETQYF
18	TRBV5-1	once	CASSLRPQRASSYNEQFF
15	TRBV5-1	-	CASSRRLADYNEQFF
14	TRBV5-4	-	CASSSGQTLYEQYF
12	TRBV28	-	CASRTAVGGYTF
12	TRBV18	-	CASSSGQAGYTF
15	TRBV27	-	CASSSRDRPDQPQHF
14	TRBV6-2/TRBV6-3	-	CASSSPGGASPPSF
11	TRBV6-2/TRBV6-3	-	CASSGLYEQYF
13	TRBV7-2	-	CASSQGGTYEQYF
19	TRBV27	-	CASSLVPQTLSGRENTQYF
19	TRBV28	-	CASSFLMGLGGVYNQPQHF
15	TRBV29-1	-	CSVAGRAEAKNIQYF
11	TRBV6-2/TRBV6-3	-	CASSQYREQYF
13	TRBV5-4	-	CASSPGRAETQYF
16	TRBV12-5	-	CASGSLAGVVTGELFF
13	TRBV12-3/TRBV12-4	few	CASKTGADQPQHF
16	TRBV15	-	CATSRDHRTVGNEQFF
15	TRBV2	many	CASSEGRANTGELFF
17	TRBV19	-	CASTTDRTSGILHIQYF
13	TRBV6-5	-	CASWSGGGQPQHF
15	TRBV7-2	-	CASSLVDRINEKLFF
10	TRBV2	-	CASSGYEQYF
15	TRBV27	-	CASGNPTGGAYGYTF
14	TRBV19	-	CASNDRTHNQPQHF
16	TRBV5-6	-	CASSPRTSGIPDTQYF
13	TRBV10-2	-	CASSVSAHYEQYF
15	TRBV24-1	-	CATSDPGQVIEKLFF
14	TRBV4-3	-	CASSLGLGYNEQFF
15	TRBV5-6	-	CASRTRMTDNSPLHF
13	TRBV19	-	CASSIAGVTEQFF
15	TRBV7-2	-	CASSISGSAAAEQYF
13	TRBV7-2	many	CASSYTPNTEAFF
18	TRBV4-3	-	CASSQEVLAGGVAGELFF
17	TRBV25-1	-	CASSKLGTSGTTGELFF
17	TRBV28	-	CASSLPTGQANTGELFF
13	TRBV15	-	CATSRGLGFEAFF
15	TRBV25-1	-	CASSDRDRSRYEQYF
17	TRBV28	once	CASSSGTSGTPDNEQFF
16	TRBV5-1	-	CASSRESSSGAYEQYF
16	TRBV7-8	-	CASSLSRARGTGELFF
18	TRBV6-2/TRBV6-3	-	CASSPKKILRGLDEKLFF
18	TRBV6-6	-	CASSPRGGRGYSNQPQHF
13	TRBV29-1	-	CSVGESKNTEAFF
14	TRBV28	-	CASSRRGYGSPLHF
15	TRBV5-1	-	CASSLGTGGSYEQYF